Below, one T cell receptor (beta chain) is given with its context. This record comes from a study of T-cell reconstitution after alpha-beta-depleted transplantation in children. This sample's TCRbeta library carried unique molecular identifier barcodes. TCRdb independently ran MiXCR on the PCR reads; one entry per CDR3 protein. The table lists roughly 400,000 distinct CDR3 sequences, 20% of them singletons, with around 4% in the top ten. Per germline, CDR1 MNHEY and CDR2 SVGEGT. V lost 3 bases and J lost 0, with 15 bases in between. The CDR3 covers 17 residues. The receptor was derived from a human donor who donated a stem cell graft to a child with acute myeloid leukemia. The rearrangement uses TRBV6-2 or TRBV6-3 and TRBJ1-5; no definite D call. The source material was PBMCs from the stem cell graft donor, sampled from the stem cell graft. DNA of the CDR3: TGTGCCAGCAGTTATCGGAGCGGGTTTAATAGCAATCAGCCCCAGCATTTT. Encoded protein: CASSYRSGFNSNQPQHF.